The 16 T cell receptor beta chains in this list originate from one sample, sequenced in a study of T-cell memory formation after mild COVID-19. TCRdb passed the 5' RACE reads through MiXCR, listing each CDR3 protein once. Found here are around 300,000 distinct CDR3 sequences, under 15% of them singletons; the top ten hold roughly a fifth. The specimen sequenced was PBMCs or a T cell subset sorted from them (not recorded which). These receptors came from a man aged 18 to 29 who had mild COVID-19 (a few samples of this study predate the infection). Cell type and time point are not known.

The rearrangement joins TRBV5-6 to TRBJ2-5; TRBD2 agrees at 10 bases. V dropped 2 bases and J dropped 4; count of bases not matched to a gene: 11. Per the germline V gene, CDR1 is SGHDT and CDR2 is YYEEEE. The CDR3 loop spans 17 amino acids. As DNA, the CDR3 is TGTGCCAGCAGCTTAGTCCAGGGGACTAGCGCCGGAGAGACCCAGTACTTC. It codes for CASSLVQGTSAGETQYF. The whole variable domain, filled in from reference TRBV5-6 and TRBJ2-5, reads DAGVTQSPTHLIKTRGQQVTLRCSPKSGHDTVSWYQQALGQGPQFIFQYYEEEERQRGNFPDRFSGHQFPNYSSELNVNALLLGDSALYLCASSLVQGTSAGETQYFGPGTRLLVL.

The J gene is TRBJ1-4, the V gene TRBV2, with D tentatively TRBD1 (5 bases). This CDR3 has 13 residues. Germline loops: CDR1 SNHLY, CDR2 FYNNEI. V shed 8 bases and J shed 2 bases, with 9 bases lying between them. CDR3 nucleotides: TGTGCCAGCCTAGGGGTGACTAATGAAAAACTGTTTTTT. Amino acids: CASLGVTNEKLFF. Full variable domain (missing parts from reference TRBV2 and TRBJ1-4): EPEVTQTPSHQVTQMGQEVILRCVPISNHLYFYWYRQILGQKVEFLVSFYNNEISEKSEIFDDQFSVERPDGSNFTLKIRSTKLEDSAMYFCASLGVTNEKLFFGSGTQLSVL.

This rearrangement joins TRBV18 to TRBJ2-1; no clear D. V dropped 2 bases and J dropped 8 bases, with 7 bases sitting between them. Germline assignment: CDR1 KGHSH and CDR2 LQKENI. This CDR3 has 12 amino acids. The CDR3 sequence: CASSPGNHEQFF. The CDR3 region has the DNA TGTGCCAGCTCACCAGGGAACCATGAGCAGTTCTTC.

The chain carries TRBV6-2 or TRBV6-3 and TRBJ2-3; D not resolved. Germline assignment: CDR1 MNHEY and CDR2 SVGEGT. Trimming cost V 6 bases and J 1 base, with 14 bases left between them. This CDR3 is 15 amino acids long. The CDR3 DNA sequence: TGTGCCAGCAGCGATAGGAGTTTTGGCACAGATACGCAGTATTTT. Translating gives CASSDRSFGTDTQYF.

This clonotype has a handful of counts. V and J are TRBV5-1 and TRBJ2-2, with no clear D. Deletions cut 0 bases from V and 5 bases from J, with 5 bases between. The CDR3 is 13 residues long. The germline V gene encodes CDR1 SGHRS and CDR2 YFSETQ. The CDR3 nucleotides read TGCGCCAGCAGCTTGGTACAGACCGGGGAGCTGTTTTTT. Amino acid sequence: CASSLVQTGELFF.

The chain joins TRBV27 to TRBJ1-1; TRBD1 is a possible D gene (6 bases). CDR1 and CDR2 (germline): MNHEY, SMNVEV (reference sequence). The CDR3 loop spans 14 amino acids. Trimming pared 2 bases from V and 1 base from J, leaving 8 bases between. The CDR3 coding sequence is TGTGCCAGCAGTTTAATCAGGGGGAACACTGAAGCTTTCTTT. Protein product: CASSLIRGNTEAFF.

The gene calls are TRBV19 and TRBJ1-2; 8 bases match TRBD1. Germline assignment: CDR1 LNHDA and CDR2 SQIVND (reference sequence). V lost 6 bases and J lost 7; bases outside the gene matches: 13. CDR3 length equals 15 residues. This CDR3 is CASSPPTGGWVGYTF. The DNA for the CDR3 is TGTGCCAGTAGCCCACCCACAGGGGGTTGGGTTGGCTACACCTTC. Full variable domain (missing parts from reference TRBV19 and TRBJ1-2): DGGITQSPKYLFRKEGQNVTLSCEQNLNHDAMYWYRQDPGQGLRLIYYSQIVNDFQKGDIAEGYSVSREKKESFPLTVTSAQKNPTAFYLCASSPPTGGWVGYTFGSGTRLTVV.

This rearrangement joins TRBV9 to TRBJ1-6, with unresolved D. V lost 2 bases and J 0 bases, leaving 3 bases between the germline ends. The CDR3 covers 14 residues. Germline loops: CDR1 SGDLS, CDR2 YYNGEE. CDR3 loop: CASSVDSYNSPLHF. The CDR3 DNA follows: TGTGCCAGCAGCGTCGACTCCTATAATTCACCCCTCCACTTT.

The V gene is TRBV6-6, the J gene TRBJ1-1; D possibly corresponds to TRBD1 (5 bases). Germline CDR1 MNHNY, CDR2 SVGAGI (reference sequence). V was trimmed by 7 bases and J by 4 bases, leaving 13 bases between them. The CDR3 is 13 amino acids. DNA of the CDR3: TGTGCCAGCACCATTGGGGGGGGCACTGAAGCTTTCTTT. This encodes CASTIGGGTEAFF.

This clonotype has a handful of counts. This chain uses TRBV4-3 with TRBJ1-4; the match to TRBD1 covers 10 bases. There are 16 residues in the CDR3. Trimming removed 5 bases from V and 6 bases from J; junction bases left unmatched: 9. Germline CDR1 is LGHNA and CDR2 is YSLEER. The CDR3 DNA reads as TGCGCCAGCAGCAGCCAACCCGGACAGGGGGATGAAAAACTGTTTTTT. Translated, it gives CASSSQPGQGDEKLFF.

This chain uses TRBV2 with TRBJ2-5; D is unresolved. The CDR3 has 12 amino acids. Per germline, CDR1 SNHLY and CDR2 FYNNEI. Trimming pared 4 bases from V and 4 bases from J, leaving 7 bases between. In nucleotides, the CDR3 is TGTGCCAGCAGTGCTGGGGTAGAGACCCAGTACTTC. Its translation: CASSAGVETQYF.

This clonotype was picked up a small number of times. V and J are TRBV6-5 and TRBJ1-2, with 9 positions matching TRBD1. V was pared by 6 bases and J by 8 bases, with 10 bases of the junction left unmatched. This CDR3 region has 14 residues. Germline lookup yields CDR1 MNHEY and CDR2 SVGAGI. CDR3 sequence: CASSERTGVRGYTF. Written as DNA, the CDR3 is TGTGCCAGCAGCGAACGGACAGGGGTGCGGGGCTACACCTTC.

The rearrangement links TRBV6-1 to TRBJ1-1; 9 bases are shared with TRBD1. The V and J ends lost 4 bases and 6 bases, in that order; junction bases with no gene match: 9. CDR3 length: 15 residues. Germline V lookup: CDR1 MNHNS, CDR2 SASEGT. CDR3 in amino acids: CASSVSQGAGAEAFF. As DNA, the CDR3 is TGTGCCAGCAGTGTATCACAGGGGGCGGGAGCTGAAGCTTTCTTT.

In its sample, this clonotype was seen a few times. CDR3 in DNA: TGTGCCAGCAGCTTAGCAGTTGGGTTCTACAATGAGCAGTTCTTC. It yields the protein CASSLAVGFYNEQFF. The chain uses TRBV7-9 and TRBJ2-1, with D uncertain. Germline loops: CDR1 SEHNR, CDR2 FQNEAQ (reference sequence). Trimming left V 0 bases short and J 3 bases short, with 9 bases between. The CDR3 covers 15 residues.

The chain is built from TRBV9 and TRBJ2-5; TRBD2 aligns across 7 bases. Per the germline V gene, CDR1 is SGDLS and CDR2 is YYNGEE. The V gene end was trimmed by 2 bases and the J gene end by 5 bases; junction bases not matched to a gene: 9. The CDR3 is 15 amino acids. The CDR3 reads CASSVGTTGGETQYF. CDR3 nucleotide sequence: TGTGCCAGCAGCGTGGGGACCACCGGGGGGGAGACCCAGTACTTC.

This chain uses TRBV7-2 with TRBJ2-5, with a weak D call TRBD2 (5 bases). The length of the CDR3 is 13 residues. The germline CDR1 and CDR2 sequences are SGHTA and FQGNSA. The V end was cut by 1 base, the J end by 7 bases, with 10 bases between. CDR3 residues: CASSLGLEGTQYF. CDR3 nucleotides: TGTGCCAGCAGCTTAGGGCTAGAGGGGACCCAGTACTTC.